This TCR beta chain was found in a study of blood T cells in healthy people across ages. Notes on the study in general: A strong correlation was found between TCR beta diversity and the percentage of naive T cells. As age increased, TCR beta diversity per million T cells fell in a roughly linear fashion. With donor CMV status unknown, expanded clonotype changes were possibly confounded.

CDR3 size: 17 residues. Germline CDR1 and CDR2: SGHNT and YYREEE (reference sequence). J lost 2 bases, V lost 0 bases, and 11 bases had no gene match. A sample-barcoded 5' primer and a J-beta primer mix were used in a second PCR of about 6 to 12 cycles. Each TCR beta cDNA got a 12-nucleotide random molecular identifier. In TCRdb, the 5' RACE reads were re-called with MiXCR into one record per CDR3 protein. Of around 710,000 distinct CDR3 sequences listed, around 46% are singletons. This clonotype was seen more than once but under ten times. What it binds is not known. The source is a woman between 55 and 75 years old in good health. Material for sequencing was blood. This chain connects TRBV5-4 to TRBJ2-7; TRBD1 matches 7 bases. In nucleotides, the CDR3 is TGTGCCAGCAGCTTGGATTTAATGGGGACAGCAGCCTACGAGCAGTACTTC. Amino acids: CASSLDLMGTAAYEQYF.